These T cell receptor beta chains were read from a single sample in a study of T cells in Graves' hyperthyroidism and ophthalmopathy. TCRdb reprocessed the multiplex PCR reads via MiXCR and lists one record per CDR3 protein. The profile shows 20,000 to 30,000 distinct CDR3 sequences, approximately 54% of them singletons. Specimen: blood. The receptors here all came from a woman between 40 and 50 years old with Graves' hyperthyroidism that later progressed to Graves' ophthalmopathy. Both conserved end residues are part of each CDR3. A D gene is named only where the DNA matches it firmly. Expanded clones get a size class; other rows say once, few or many, or leave the size out.

j_call d_call v_call clone_size cdr3_aa cdr3_nt
TRBJ2-7 . TRBV6-1 medium-sized CASSEGPEGGYEQYF TGTGCCAGCAGTGAAGGGCCGGAGGGAGGCTACGAGCAGTACTTC
TRBJ2-7 . TRBV2 . CATSYGVARYEQYF TGCGCCACCAGTTACGGGGTAGCGCGGTACGAGCAGTACTTC
TRBJ1-5 . TRBV18 . CASSSQDGGIYQPQHF TGTGCCAGCTCAAGCCAGGACGGGGGCATTTATCAGCCCCAGCATTTT
TRBJ2-7 TRBD2 TRBV3-1 many CASSQDGGSPSYEQYF TGTGCCAGCAGCCAAGATGGCGGGAGCCCCTCCTACGAGCAGTACTTC
TRBJ2-2 TRBD1 TRBV6-4 . CASSRTGGDTGELFF TGTGCCAGCAGTCGGACAGGGGGCGACACCGGGGAGCTGTTTTTT
TRBJ2-2 . TRBV27 many CASSFLTRTTGELFF TGTGCCAGCAGTTTTCTTACCAGAACCACCGGGGAGCTGTTTTTT
TRBJ2-3 . TRBV11-2 many CASSYGTYTDTQYF TGTGCCAGCAGCTATGGGACTTACACAGATACGCAGTATTTT
TRBJ1-2 . TRBV7-9 . CASSPPGGAESGYTF TGTGCCAGCAGCCCGCCCGGGGGCGCGGAGAGTGGCTACACCTTC
TRBJ1-1 . TRBV7-9 . CDSSQERKSGAFF TGTGACAGCAGCCAAGAAAGGAAGTCGGGAGCTTTCTTT
TRBJ2-5 TRBD1 TRBV29-1 many CPASISIIDPRDRGQETQYF TGCCCTGCATCCATCTCAATAATAGACCCACGGGACAGGGGGCAAGAGACCCAGTACTTC
TRBJ2-7 . TRBV5-1 many CASSARQVMTGYEQYF TGCGCCAGCAGCGCACGACAGGTAATGACCGGCTACGAGCAGTACTTC
TRBJ2-5 TRBD2 TRBV7-3 . CASSRSGSMETQYF TGTGCCAGCAGCCGTAGCGGGAGCATGGAGACCCAGTACTTC
TRBJ2-3 . TRBV14 . CASSRPSTDTQYF TGTGCCAGCAGCCGACCCTCCACAGATACGCAGTATTTT
TRBJ2-3 . TRBV4-1 once CASSRNREGTDTQYF TGCGCCAGCAGCCGAAACAGGGAGGGCACAGATACGCAGTATTTT
TRBJ1-5 TRBD1 TRBV15 . CATSREGQGRYSNQPQHF TGTGCCACCAGCAGAGAGGGACAGGGGCGATATAGCAATCAGCCCCAGCATTTT
TRBJ1-1 TRBD1 TRBV6-2/TRBV6-3 many CASTGGTGIGTEAFF TGTGCCAGCACCGGGGGGACAGGGATCGGCACTGAAGCTTTCTTT
TRBJ1-1 . TRBV28 few CASTPNTNTEAFF TGTGCCAGCACCCCCAACACGAACACTGAAGCTTTCTTT
TRBJ1-5 TRBD1 TRBV20-1 . CSARPTGEQPQHF TGCAGTGCTAGACCGACAGGGGAACAGCCCCAGCATTTT
TRBJ2-7 . TRBV20-1 few CSAIGLAGEQYF TGCAGTGCTATTGGGCTAGCCGGCGAGCAGTACTTC
TRBJ2-7 TRBD2 TRBV19 few CASTTPGLAGSYEQYF TGTGCCAGTACCACACCGGGACTAGCGGGATCCTACGAGCAGTACTTC
TRBJ1-2 . TRBV28 many CASSLLRGGYGYTF TGTGCCAGCAGTTTATTACGAGGGGGCTATGGCTACACCTTC